This TCR beta chain was profiled in a study of cytomegalovirus exposure and HLA in healthy donors. At the level of the study: Across around 400 genotyped donors, around 80% landed in the Caucasian-associated ancestry cluster.

PCR primers comprised 60 Vbeta and 13 Jbeta primers. Original processing methods: There were about 80 million unique TCR beta chains by a later count, and about 12 million of them were shared. TCRdb keeps only in-frame clones here, not all; method: immunoSEQ multiplex PCR. For V, J and clone size, that table is used; D and trimming come from the DNA. Altogether approximately 77,000 clones are present, around two thirds being singletons, with the ten largest covering approximately 4.4%. This CDR3 region has 14 residues. V shed 4 bases, J shed 5 bases, and the junction held 8 bases outside the gene matches. CDR1 is SGHNT, CDR2 YYREEE, per germline (reference sequence).

The sample taken for sequencing was PBMCs. The TCR sequence derives from a man in his 60s in good health and CMV-seropositive. The chain combines TRBV5-4 with TRBJ2-5, with TRBD2 matching 7 bases. The CDR3 region is CASSQGGSGETQYF. The DNA for the CDR3 is TGTGCCAGCAGCCAGGGCGGGAGTGGGGAGACCCAGTACTTC.